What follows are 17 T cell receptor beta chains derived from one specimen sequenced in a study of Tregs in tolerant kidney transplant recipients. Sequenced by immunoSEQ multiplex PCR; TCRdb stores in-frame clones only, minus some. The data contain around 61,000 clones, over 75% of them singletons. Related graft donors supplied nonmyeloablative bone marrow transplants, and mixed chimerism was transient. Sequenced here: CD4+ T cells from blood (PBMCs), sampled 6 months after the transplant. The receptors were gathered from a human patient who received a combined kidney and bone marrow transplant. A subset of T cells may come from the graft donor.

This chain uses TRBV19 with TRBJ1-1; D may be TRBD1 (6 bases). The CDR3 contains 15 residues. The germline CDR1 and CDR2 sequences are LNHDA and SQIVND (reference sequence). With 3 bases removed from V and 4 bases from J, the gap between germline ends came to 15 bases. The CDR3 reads CASSMSTGSTTEAFF. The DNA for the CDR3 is TGTGCCAGTAGTATGAGTACAGGGAGTACCACTGAAGCTTTCTTT.

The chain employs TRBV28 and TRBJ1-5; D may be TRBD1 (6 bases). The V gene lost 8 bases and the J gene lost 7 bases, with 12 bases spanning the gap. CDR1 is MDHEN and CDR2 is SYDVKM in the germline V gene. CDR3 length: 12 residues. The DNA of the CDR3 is TGTGCCAGCGACAGGCCGGGGCAGCCCCAGCATTTT. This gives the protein CASDRPGQPQHF.

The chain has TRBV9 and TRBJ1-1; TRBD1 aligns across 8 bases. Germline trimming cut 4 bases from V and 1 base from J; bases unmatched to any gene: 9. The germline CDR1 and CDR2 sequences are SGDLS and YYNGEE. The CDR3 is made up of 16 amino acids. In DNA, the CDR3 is TGTGCCAGCAGCTTACTTCCGACAGGGGAGAACACTGAAGCTTTCTTT. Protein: CASSLLPTGENTEAFF.

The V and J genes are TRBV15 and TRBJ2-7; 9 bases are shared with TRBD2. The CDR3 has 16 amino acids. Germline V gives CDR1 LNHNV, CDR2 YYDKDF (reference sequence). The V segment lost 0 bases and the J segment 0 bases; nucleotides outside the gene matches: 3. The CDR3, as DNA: TGTGCCACCAGCAGAGAAACTAGCGGGCCCTCCTACGAGCAGTACTTC. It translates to CATSRETSGPSYEQYF.

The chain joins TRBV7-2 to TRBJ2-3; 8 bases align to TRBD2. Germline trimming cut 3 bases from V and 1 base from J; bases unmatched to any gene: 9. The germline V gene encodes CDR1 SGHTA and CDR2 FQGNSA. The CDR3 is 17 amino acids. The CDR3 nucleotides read TGTGCCAGCAGCTTGAGGGCGGGAGGCACCGGCACAGATACGCAGTATTTT. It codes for CASSLRAGGTGTDTQYF.

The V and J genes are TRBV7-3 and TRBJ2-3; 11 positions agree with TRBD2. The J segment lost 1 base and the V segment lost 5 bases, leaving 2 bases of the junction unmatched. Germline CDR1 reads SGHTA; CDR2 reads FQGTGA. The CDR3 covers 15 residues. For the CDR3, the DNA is TGTGCCAGCAGCCAGACTAGCGGGGGCACAGATACGCAGTATTTT. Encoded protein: CASSQTSGGTDTQYF. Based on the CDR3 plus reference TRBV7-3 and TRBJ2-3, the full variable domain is GAGVSQTPSNKVTEKGKYVELRCDPISGHTALYWYRQSLGQGPEFLIYFQGTGAADDSGLPNDRFFAVRPEGSVSTLKIQRTERGDSAVYLCASSQTSGGTDTQYFGPGTRLTVL.

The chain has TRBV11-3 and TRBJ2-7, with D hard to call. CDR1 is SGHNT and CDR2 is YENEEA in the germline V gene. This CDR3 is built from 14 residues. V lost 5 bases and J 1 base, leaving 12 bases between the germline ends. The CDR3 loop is CASSHYERSYEQYF. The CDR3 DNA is TGTGCCAGCAGCCACTACGAGAGGTCCTACGAGCAGTACTTC. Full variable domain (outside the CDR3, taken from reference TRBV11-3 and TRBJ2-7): EAGVVQSPRYKIIEKKQPVAFWCNPISGHNTLYWYLQNLGQGPELLIRYENEEAVDDSQLPKDRFSAERLKGVDSTLKIQPAELGDSAVYLCASSHYERSYEQYFGPGTRLTVT.

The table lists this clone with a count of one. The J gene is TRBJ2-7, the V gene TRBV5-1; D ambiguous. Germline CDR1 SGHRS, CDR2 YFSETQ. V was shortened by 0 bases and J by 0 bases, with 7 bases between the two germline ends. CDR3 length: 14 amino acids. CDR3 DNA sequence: TGCGCCAGCAGCTTGGATCCTAGCTCCTACGAGCAGTACTTC. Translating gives CASSLDPSSYEQYF.

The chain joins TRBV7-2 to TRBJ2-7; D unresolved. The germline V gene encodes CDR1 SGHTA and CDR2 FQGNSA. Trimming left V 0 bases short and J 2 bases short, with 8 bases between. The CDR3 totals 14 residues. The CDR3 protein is CASSLARPTYEQYF. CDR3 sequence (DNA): TGTGCCAGCAGCTTAGCGCGGCCAACCTACGAGCAGTACTTC.

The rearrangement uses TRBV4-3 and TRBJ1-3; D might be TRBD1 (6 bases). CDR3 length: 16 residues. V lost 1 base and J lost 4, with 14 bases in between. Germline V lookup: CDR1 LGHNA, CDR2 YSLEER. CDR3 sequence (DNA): TGCGCCAGCAGCCAAGGGGTGCAGGGGTCGGGAAACACCATATATTTT. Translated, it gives CASSQGVQGSGNTIYF.

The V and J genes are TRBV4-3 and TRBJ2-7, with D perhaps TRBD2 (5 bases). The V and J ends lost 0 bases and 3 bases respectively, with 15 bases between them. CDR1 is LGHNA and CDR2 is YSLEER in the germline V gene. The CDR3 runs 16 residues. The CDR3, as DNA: TGCGCCAGCAGCCAAGATTTGCGCTTTCGGGGCTACGAGCAGTACTTC. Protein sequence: CASSQDLRFRGYEQYF.

The CDR3 nucleotides are TGTGCCAGCAGCTTGAAGGGAACAGGGGGCGGGCGGCCCCAGCATTTT. This sequence encodes CASSLKGTGGGRPQHF. The chain uses TRBV5-8 and TRBJ1-5, with 9 nucleotides matching TRBD1. Germline lookup yields CDR1 SGHTS and CDR2 YDEGEE. The V gene end was trimmed by 1 base and the J gene end by 9 bases; junction bases not matched to a gene: 11. The CDR3 runs 16 residues.

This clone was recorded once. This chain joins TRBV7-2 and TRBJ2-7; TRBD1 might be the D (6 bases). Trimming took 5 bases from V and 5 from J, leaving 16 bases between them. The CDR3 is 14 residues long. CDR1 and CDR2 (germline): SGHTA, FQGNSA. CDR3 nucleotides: TGTGCCAGCAGCCCTCGGGACAAGTACCACGAGCAGTACTTC. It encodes CASSPRDKYHEQYF.

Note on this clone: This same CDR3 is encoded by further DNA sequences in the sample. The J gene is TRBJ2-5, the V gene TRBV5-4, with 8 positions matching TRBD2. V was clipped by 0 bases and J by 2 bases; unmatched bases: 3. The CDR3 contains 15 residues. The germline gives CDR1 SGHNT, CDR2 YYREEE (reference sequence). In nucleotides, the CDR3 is TGTGCCAGCAGCTTGGTGGTAGCGGGGCAAGAGACCCAGTACTTC. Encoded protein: CASSLVVAGQETQYF. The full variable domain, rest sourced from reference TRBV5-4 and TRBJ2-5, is ETGVTQSPTHLIKTRGQQVTLRCSSQSGHNTVSWYQQALGQGPQFIFQYYREEENGRGNFPPRFSGLQFPNYSSELNVNALELDDSALYLCASSLVVAGQETQYFGPGTRLLVL.

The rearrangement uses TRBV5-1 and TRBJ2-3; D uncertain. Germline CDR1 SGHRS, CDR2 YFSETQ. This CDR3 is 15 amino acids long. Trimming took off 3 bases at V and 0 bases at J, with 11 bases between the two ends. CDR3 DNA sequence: TGCGCCAGCAGCTCCCTCTCGGGTAGCACAGATACGCAGTATTTT. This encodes CASSSLSGSTDTQYF.

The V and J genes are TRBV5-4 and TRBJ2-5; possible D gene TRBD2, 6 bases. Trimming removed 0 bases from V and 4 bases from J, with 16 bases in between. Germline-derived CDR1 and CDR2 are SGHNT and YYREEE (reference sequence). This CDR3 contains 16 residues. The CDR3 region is CASSLDGGKRGETQYF. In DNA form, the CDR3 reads TGTGCCAGCAGCTTGGATGGCGGGAAGAGAGGAGAGACCCAGTACTTC. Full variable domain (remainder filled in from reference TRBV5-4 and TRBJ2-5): ETGVTQSPTHLIKTRGQQVTLRCSSQSGHNTVSWYQQALGQGPQFIFQYYREEENGRGNFPPRFSGLQFPNYSSELNVNALELDDSALYLCASSLDGGKRGETQYFGPGTRLLVL.

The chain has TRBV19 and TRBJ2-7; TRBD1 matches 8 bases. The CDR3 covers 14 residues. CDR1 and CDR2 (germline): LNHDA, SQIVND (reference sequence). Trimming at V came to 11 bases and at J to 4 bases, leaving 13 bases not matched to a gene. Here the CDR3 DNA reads TGTGCCGCCGGCAGGGGACAGGTGCCGTACGAGCAGTACTTC. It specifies CAAGRGQVPYEQYF.